The clone carrying this T cell receptor (beta chain) has just a few counts. Its target is not known. This specimen comes from a study of T cell repertoires in cytomegalovirus infection. Study overall: Public TCR beta signature analysis indicated the presence of both CMV infection and matching HLA type.

TCRdb re-analysed the reads in MiXCR, keeping a single row per CDR3 protein. The table records some 300,000 distinct CDR3 sequences, roughly a tenth of them present only once. Study-level results: CMV-specific HLA-C-restricted TCR beta clonotypes dominated the ex vivo response. Summed frequency of shared TCR beta families picked out CMV carriers who also had the relevant HLA.

Sequences were obtained from PBMCs. This clonotype was sampled from a human donor in good health (CMV status not recorded). Some clones in this sample may be carry-over from other donors' samples.

The CDR3 nucleotides read TGCGCCAGCAGCTCTAGCGGGGCCCGACAAGAGACCCAGTACTTC. As protein: CASSSSGARQETQYF. The J gene is TRBJ2-5, the V gene TRBV5-1; 9 bases are shared with TRBD2. This CDR3 is 15 amino acids long. V shed 3 bases, J shed 2 bases, and the junction held 5 bases outside the gene matches. Germline assignment: CDR1 SGHRS and CDR2 YFSETQ.